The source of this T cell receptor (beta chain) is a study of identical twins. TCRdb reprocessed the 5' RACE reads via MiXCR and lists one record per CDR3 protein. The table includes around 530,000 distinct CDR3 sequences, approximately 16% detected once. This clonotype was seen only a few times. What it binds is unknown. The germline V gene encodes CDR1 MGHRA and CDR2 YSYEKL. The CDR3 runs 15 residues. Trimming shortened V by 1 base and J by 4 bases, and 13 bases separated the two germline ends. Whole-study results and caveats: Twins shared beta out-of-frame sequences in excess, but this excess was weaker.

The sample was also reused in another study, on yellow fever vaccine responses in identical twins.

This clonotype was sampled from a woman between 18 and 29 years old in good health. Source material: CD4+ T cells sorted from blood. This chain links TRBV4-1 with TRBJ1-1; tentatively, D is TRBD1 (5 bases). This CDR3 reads CASSQVFGGSTEAFF. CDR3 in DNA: TGCGCCAGCAGCCAAGTTTTTGGGGGGAGCACTGAAGCTTTCTTT.